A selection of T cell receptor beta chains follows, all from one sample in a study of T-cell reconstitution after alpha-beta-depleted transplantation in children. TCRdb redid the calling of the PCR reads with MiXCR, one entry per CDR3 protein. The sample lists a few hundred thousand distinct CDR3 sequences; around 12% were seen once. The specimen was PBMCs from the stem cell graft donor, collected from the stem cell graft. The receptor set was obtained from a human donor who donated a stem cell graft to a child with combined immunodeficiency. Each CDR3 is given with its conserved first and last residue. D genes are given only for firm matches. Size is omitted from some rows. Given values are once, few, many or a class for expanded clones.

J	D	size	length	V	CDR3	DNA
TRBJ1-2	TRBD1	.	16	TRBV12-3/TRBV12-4	CASSFRTGASYYGYTF	TGTGCCAGCAGTTTTCGGACAGGGGCATCTTACTATGGCTACACCTTC
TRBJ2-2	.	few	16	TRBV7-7	CASSVLSRGNTGELFF	TGTGCCAGCAGCGTCCTTTCGAGGGGGAACACCGGGGAGCTGTTTTTT
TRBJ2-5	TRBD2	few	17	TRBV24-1	CATSGGTSGGAEETQYF	TGTGCCACCAGTGGTGGGACTAGCGGGGGGGCCGAGGAGACCCAGTACTTC
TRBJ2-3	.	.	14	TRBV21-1	CASSTRLSTDTQYF	TGTGCCAGCAGCACCCGACTGAGCACAGATACGCAGTATTTT
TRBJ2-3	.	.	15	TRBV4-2	CASSQDYGRGDTQYF	TGTGCCAGCAGCCAGGATTATGGACGTGGGGATACGCAGTATTTT
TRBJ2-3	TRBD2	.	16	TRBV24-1	CATSDLDLAGGDTQYF	TGTGCCACCAGTGATTTGGATCTAGCGGGGGGAGATACGCAGTATTTT
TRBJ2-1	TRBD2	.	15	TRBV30	CAWSVEGTSWGEQFF	TGTGCCTGGAGTGTAGAGGGGACTAGCTGGGGTGAGCAGTTCTTC
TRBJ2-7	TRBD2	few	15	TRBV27	CASTRLAEEGYEQYF	TGTGCCAGCACCCGACTAGCGGAGGAGGGGTACGAGCAGTACTTC
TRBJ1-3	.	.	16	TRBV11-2	CASSFLRGVSGNTIYF	TGTGCCAGCAGCTTCCTTCGAGGGGTCTCTGGAAACACCATATATTTT
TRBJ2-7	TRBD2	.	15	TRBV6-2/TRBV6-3	CASRPLADTPYEQYF	TGTGCCAGCAGACCCCTAGCGGATACCCCCTACGAGCAGTACTTC
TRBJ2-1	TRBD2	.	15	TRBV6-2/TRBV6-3	CASSYSLAGRYEQFF	TGTGCCAGCAGTTACTCTCTAGCGGGAAGGTATGAGCAGTTCTTC
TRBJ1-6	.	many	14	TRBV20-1	CSASFGFENSPLHF	TGCAGTGCTAGTTTTGGGTTTGAGAATTCACCCCTCCACTTT
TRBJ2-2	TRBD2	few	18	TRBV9	CASSVASGRTRGTGELFF	TGTGCCAGCAGCGTAGCCAGCGGGAGGACACGGGGCACCGGGGAGCTGTTTTTT
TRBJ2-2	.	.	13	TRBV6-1	CASEPREAGELFF	TGTGCCAGCGAACCCCGTGAGGCCGGGGAGCTGTTTTTT
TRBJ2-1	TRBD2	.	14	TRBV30	CAWSGTSTLNEQFF	TGTGCCTGGTCCGGGACTAGCACGTTAAATGAGCAGTTCTTC
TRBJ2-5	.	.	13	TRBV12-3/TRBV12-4	CASSFQSVSAQYF	TGTGCCAGCAGTTTTCAGTCTGTTAGCGCCCAGTACTTC
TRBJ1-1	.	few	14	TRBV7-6	CASSLDREWTEAFF	TGTGCCAGCAGCTTAGACAGGGAGTGGACTGAAGCTTTCTTT
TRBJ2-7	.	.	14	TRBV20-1	CSASFSGFSYEQYF	TGCAGTGCTAGCTTTTCCGGATTCTCCTACGAGCAGTACTTC
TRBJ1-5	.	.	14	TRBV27	CASSPQGLYQPQHF	TGTGCCAGCAGTCCCCAGGGCTTGTATCAGCCCCAGCATTTT
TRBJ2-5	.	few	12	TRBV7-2	CASSSPVETQYF	TGTGCCAGCAGCTCCCCCGTGGAGACCCAGTACTTC
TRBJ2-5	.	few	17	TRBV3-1	CASSLTDKGGWEETQYF	TGTGCCAGCAGCCTAACAGACAAGGGGGGCTGGGAAGAGACCCAGTACTTC
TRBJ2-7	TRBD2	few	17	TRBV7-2	CASSLMGLAGSSYEQYF	TGTGCCAGCAGCTTAATGGGACTAGCGGGGTCCTCCTACGAGCAGTACTTC
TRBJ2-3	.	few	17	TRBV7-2	CASSFRATPLSTDTQYF	TGTGCCAGCAGCTTTAGGGCGACACCCCTTAGTACAGATACGCAGTATTTT
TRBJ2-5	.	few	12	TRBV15	CATGDLRETQYF	TGTGCCACCGGGGACTTAAGGGAGACCCAGTACTTC
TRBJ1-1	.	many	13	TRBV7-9	CASSSQMNTEAFF	TGTGCCAGCAGCTCCCAAATGAACACTGAAGCTTTCTTT
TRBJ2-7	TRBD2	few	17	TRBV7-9	CASSLALASGTTYEQYF	TGTGCCAGCAGCTTAGCCTTGGCCAGCGGGACCACCTACGAGCAGTACTTC
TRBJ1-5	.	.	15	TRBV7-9	CASSPPGDSNQPQHF	TGTGCCAGCAGCCCCCCAGGGGACAGCAATCAGCCCCAGCATTTT
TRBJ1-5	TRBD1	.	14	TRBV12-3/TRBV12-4	CASSNTGGNQPQHF	TGTGCCAGCAGTAATACAGGGGGGAATCAGCCCCAGCATTTT
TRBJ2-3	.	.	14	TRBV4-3	CASSPRLLTDTQYF	TGCGCCAGCAGCCCCCGTCTCCTGACAGATACGCAGTATTTT
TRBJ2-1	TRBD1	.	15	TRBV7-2	CASSLGGQTYNEQFF	TGTGCCAGCAGCTTAGGGGGACAGACTTACAATGAGCAGTTCTTC
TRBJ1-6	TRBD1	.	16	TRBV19	CASSTTGVTGNSPLHF	TGTGCCAGTAGTACGACAGGGGTCACTGGAAATTCACCCCTCCACTTT
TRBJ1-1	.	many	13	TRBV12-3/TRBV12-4	CASRGQMNTEAFF	TGTGCCAGCAGGGGCCAGATGAACACTGAAGCTTTCTTT
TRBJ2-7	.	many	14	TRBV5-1	CASKKDPSSYEQYF	TGCGCCAGCAAAAAGGACCCAAGCTCCTACGAGCAGTACTTC
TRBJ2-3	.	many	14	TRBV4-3	CASSQDQYTDTQYF	TGCGCCAGCAGCCAAGATCAGTATACAGATACGCAGTATTTT
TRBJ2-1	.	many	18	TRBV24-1	CATSDPGDPMGTYNEQFF	TGTGCCACCAGTGATCCTGGGGACCCGATGGGGACCTACAATGAGCAGTTCTTC
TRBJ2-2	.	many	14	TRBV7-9	CASSARAYTGELFF	TGTGCCAGCAGCGCTCGGGCGTACACCGGGGAGCTGTTTTTT
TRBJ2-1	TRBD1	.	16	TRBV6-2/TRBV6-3	CASMPFGQGTYNEQFF	TGTGCCAGCATGCCCTTCGGACAGGGCACCTACAATGAGCAGTTCTTC
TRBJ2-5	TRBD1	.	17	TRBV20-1	CSARDPTGGEDKGTQYF	TGCAGTGCTAGAGACCCGACAGGGGGCGAGGACAAAGGGACCCAGTACTTC
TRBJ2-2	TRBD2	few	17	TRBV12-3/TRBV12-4	CASSFPQREGPTGELFF	TGTGCCAGCAGTTTTCCCCAGCGGGAGGGCCCGACCGGGGAGCTGTTTTTT
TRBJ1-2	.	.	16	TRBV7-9	CASSPQVRGAVYGYTF	TGTGCCAGCAGCCCCCAGGTGCGGGGCGCAGTCTATGGCTACACCTTC
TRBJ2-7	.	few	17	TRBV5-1	CASSFSVAGDPTYEQYF	TGCGCCAGCAGCTTCTCTGTTGCTGGGGACCCTACCTACGAGCAGTACTTC
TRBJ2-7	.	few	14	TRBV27	CASSLSGLGDEQYF	TGTGCCAGCAGTTTATCTGGCCTAGGCGACGAGCAGTACTTC
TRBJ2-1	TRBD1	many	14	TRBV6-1	CASSITYRGDEQFF	TGTGCCAGCAGTATAACGTACAGGGGCGATGAGCAGTTCTTC
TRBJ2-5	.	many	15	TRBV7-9	CASGRWGTLQETQYF	TGTGCCAGCGGACGCTGGGGGACTCTCCAAGAGACCCAGTACTTC
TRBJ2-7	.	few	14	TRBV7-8	CASSSTGVFYEQYF	TGTGCCAGCAGCTCGACGGGAGTTTTCTACGAGCAGTACTTC
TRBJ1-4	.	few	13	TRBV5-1	CASSLDGNEKLFF	TGCGCCAGCAGCTTGGACGGGAATGAAAAACTGTTTTTT
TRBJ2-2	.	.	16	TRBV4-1	CASSQDRTGNGGELFF	TGCGCCAGCAGCCAAGATAGGACGGGTAATGGCGGGGAGCTGTTTTTT
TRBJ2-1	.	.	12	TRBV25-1	CASREAGGEQFF	TGTGCCAGCAGGGAAGCGGGTGGGGAGCAGTTCTTC
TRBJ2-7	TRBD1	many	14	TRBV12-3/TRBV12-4	CASSFEGARGEQYF	TGTGCCAGCAGTTTCGAGGGGGCGAGGGGCGAGCAGTACTTC
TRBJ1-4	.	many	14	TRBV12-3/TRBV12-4	CASSPGRRFEKLFF	TGTGCCAGCAGCCCCGGTCGGCGATTTGAAAAACTGTTTTTT
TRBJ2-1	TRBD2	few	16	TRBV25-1	CASSDLRDYLYNEQFF	TGTGCCAGCAGTGACCTCCGGGACTACCTCTACAATGAGCAGTTCTTC
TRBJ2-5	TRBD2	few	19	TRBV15	CATSSVWTRLIRVQETQYF	TGTGCCACCAGCAGTGTATGGACTAGATTAATCCGCGTCCAAGAGACCCAGTACTTC
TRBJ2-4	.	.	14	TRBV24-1	CATSDARSKNIQYF	TGTGCCACCAGTGACGCGAGGTCCAAAAACATTCAGTACTTC
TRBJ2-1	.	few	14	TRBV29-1	CSVVTGHSYNEQFF	TGCAGCGTTGTAACGGGGCACTCCTACAATGAGCAGTTCTTC
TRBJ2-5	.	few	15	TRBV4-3	CASSLRAQGEETQYF	TGCGCCAGCAGCCTTAGAGCCCAAGGGGAAGAGACCCAGTACTTC
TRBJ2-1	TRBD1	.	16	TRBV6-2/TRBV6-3	CASSLRQGEPYNEQFF	TGTGCCAGCAGTTTGAGACAGGGGGAGCCTTACAATGAGCAGTTCTTC
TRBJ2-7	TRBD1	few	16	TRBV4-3	CASSQGTGGDGYEQYF	TGCGCCAGCAGCCAAGGGACAGGGGGGGACGGCTACGAGCAGTACTTC